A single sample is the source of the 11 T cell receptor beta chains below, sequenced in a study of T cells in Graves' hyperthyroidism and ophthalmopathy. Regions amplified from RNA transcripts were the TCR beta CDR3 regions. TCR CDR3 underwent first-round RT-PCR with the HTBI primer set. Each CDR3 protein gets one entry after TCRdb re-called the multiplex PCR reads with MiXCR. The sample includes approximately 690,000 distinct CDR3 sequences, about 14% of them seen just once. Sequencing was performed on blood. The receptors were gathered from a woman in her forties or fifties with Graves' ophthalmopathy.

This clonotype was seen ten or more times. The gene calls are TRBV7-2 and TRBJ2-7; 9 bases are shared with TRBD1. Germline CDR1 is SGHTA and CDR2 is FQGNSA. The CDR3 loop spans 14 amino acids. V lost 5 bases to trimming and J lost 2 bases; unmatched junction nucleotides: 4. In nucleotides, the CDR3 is TGTGCCAGCAGCACCGACAGGGGGGCCTACGAGCAGTACTTC. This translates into CASSTDRGAYEQYF.

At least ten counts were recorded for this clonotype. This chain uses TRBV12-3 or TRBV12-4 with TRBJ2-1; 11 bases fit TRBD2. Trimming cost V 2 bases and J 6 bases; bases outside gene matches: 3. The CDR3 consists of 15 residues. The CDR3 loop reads CASSLKLAGVNEQFF. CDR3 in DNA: TGTGCCAGCAGTTTAAAACTAGCGGGAGTCAATGAGCAGTTCTTC.

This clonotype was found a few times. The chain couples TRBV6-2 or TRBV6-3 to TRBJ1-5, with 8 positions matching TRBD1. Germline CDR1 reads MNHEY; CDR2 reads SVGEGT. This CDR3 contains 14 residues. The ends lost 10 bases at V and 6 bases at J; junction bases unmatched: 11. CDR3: CATYQGQGAQPQHF. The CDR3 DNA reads TGTGCCACCTACCAAGGTCAGGGGGCTCAGCCCCAGCATTTT.

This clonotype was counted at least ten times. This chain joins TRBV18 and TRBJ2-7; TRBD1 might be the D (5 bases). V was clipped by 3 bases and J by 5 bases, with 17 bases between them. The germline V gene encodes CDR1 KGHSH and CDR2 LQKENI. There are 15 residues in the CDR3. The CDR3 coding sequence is TGTGCCAGCTCACCCCAGCAGGGTATCCTGGACGAGCAGTACTTC. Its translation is CASSPQQGILDEQYF. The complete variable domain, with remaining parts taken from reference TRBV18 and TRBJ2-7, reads NAGVMQNPRHLVRRRGQEARLRCSPMKGHSHVYWYRQLPEEGLKFMVYLQKENIIDESGMPKERFSAEFPKEGPSILRIQQVVRGDSAAYFCASSPQQGILDEQYFGPGTRLTVT.

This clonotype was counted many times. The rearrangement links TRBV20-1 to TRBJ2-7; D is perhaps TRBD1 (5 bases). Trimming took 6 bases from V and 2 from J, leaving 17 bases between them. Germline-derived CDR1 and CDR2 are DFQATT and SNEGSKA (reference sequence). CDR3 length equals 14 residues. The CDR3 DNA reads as TGCAGTGCCCGAGACATTGACAGCACCTACGAGCAGTACTTC. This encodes CSARDIDSTYEQYF.

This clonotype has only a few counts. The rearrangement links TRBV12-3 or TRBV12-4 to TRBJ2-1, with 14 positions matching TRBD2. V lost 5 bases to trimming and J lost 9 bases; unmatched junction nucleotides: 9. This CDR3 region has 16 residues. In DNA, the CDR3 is TGTGCCAGCAGTCGTTTCGGGACTAGCGGGAGACGTGAGCAGTTCTTC. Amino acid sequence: CASSRFGTSGRREQFF.

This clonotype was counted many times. CDR3 protein: CSVELTGSGQPQHF. The CDR3 nucleotides read TGCAGCGTCGAGTTGACAGGTTCAGGTCAGCCCCAGCATTTT. The chain is built from TRBV29-1 and TRBJ1-5; maybe TRBD1 (6 bases). In germline, CDR1 is SQVTM, CDR2 ANQGSEA. The V end lost 6 bases, the J end lost 6 bases, and 18 bases lay between the germline ends. This CDR3 has 14 residues. The variable domain in full, with the rest retrieved from reference TRBV29-1 and TRBJ1-5, is SAVISQKPSRDICQRGTSLTIQCQVDSQVTMMFWYRQQPGQSLTLIATANQGSEATYESGFVIDKFPISRPNLTFSTLTVSNMSPEDSSIYLCSVELTGSGQPQHFGDGTRLSIL.

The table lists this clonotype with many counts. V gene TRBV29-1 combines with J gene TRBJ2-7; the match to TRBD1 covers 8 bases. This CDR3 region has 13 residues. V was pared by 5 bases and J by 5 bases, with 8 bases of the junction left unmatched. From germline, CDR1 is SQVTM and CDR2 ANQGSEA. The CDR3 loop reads CSVIQGASHEQYF. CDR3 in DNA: TGCAGCGTTATTCAGGGGGCGTCCCACGAGCAGTACTTC.

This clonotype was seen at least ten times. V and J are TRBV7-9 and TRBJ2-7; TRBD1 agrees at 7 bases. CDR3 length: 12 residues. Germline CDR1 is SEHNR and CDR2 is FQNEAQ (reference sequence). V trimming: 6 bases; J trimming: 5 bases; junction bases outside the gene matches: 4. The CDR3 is CASSQTGHEQYF. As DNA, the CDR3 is TGTGCCAGCAGTCAGACAGGGCACGAGCAGTACTTC.

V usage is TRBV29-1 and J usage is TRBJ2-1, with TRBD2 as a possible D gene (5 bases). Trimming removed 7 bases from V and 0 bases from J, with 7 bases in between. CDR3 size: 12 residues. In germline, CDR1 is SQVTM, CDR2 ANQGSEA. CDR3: CSGGSSYNEQFF. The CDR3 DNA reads TGCAGCGGTGGGAGCTCCTACAATGAGCAGTTCTTC.

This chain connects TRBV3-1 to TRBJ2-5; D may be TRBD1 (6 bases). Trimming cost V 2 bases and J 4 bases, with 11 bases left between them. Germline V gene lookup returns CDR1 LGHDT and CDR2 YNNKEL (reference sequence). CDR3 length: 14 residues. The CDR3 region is CASSQTQGTETQYF. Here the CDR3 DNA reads TGTGCCAGCAGCCAAACACAGGGTACAGAGACCCAGTACTTC.